Shown below are 26 T cell receptor beta chains from a single sample sequenced in a study of T cell clonality in common variable immunodeficiency. The method was immunoSEQ multiplex PCR; TCRdb's version includes in-frame clones alone and lacks a portion of them. The sample was found to contain 20,000 to 25,000 clones, and every one recurs. Study observations and caveats: Common variable immunodeficiency TCR beta sequences reportedly had fewer deletions and N-nucleotide insertions.

No antigen is known for these receptors. Sequencing was done on a sample of peripheral blood mononuclear cells. The receptors stem from a human donor with common variable immunodeficiency.

This clone showed up just a few times. The CDR3 end lies 3 residues beyond the end of the read and is filled in from the germline J gene. The chain recombines TRBV5-1 with TRBJ1-5; 7 nucleotides align to TRBD1. CDR1 and CDR2 from the germline V gene are SGHRS and YFSETQ. This CDR3 has 19 amino acids. The V and J ends lost 4 bases and 7 bases, in that order; junction bases with no gene match: 23. CDR3 DNA (partial): TGCGCCAGCAGCCCCTGGGGAGCCGGGACAGCGGGCGGGAAGCAGCCC. It yields the protein CASSPWGAGTAGGKQP. Given in full, the CDR3 is CASSPWGAGTAGGKQPQHF.

This clone was observed at least ten times. The sequenced fragment ends 3 residues before the CDR3 boundary, so the rest is inferred from the germline J gene. The gene calls are TRBV7-2 and TRBJ2-7, with D possibly being TRBD2 (6 bases). Germline V gives CDR1 SGHTA, CDR2 FQGNSA. The CDR3 is 14 amino acids. The V and J ends lost 5 bases and 3 bases respectively, with 14 bases between them. The chain's CDR3 is CASSPVGGFYEQYF. The sequenced part of the CDR3 DNA is TGTGCCAGCAGCCCAGTCGGGGGTTTCTACGAG.

This clone has ten or more counts. The sequenced fragment ends 3 residues before the CDR3 boundary, so the rest is inferred from the germline J gene. This sequence joins TRBV10-3 and TRBJ2-3; tentatively, D is TRBD1 (6 bases). Germline V gene sequence: CDR1 ENHRY, CDR2 SYGVKD. This CDR3 spans 12 amino acids. V gave up 9 bases and J gave up 3 bases, with 10 bases separating them. Here the CDR3 reads CAIGGVTDTQYF. The sequenced part of the CDR3 DNA is TGTGCCATAGGGGGAGTGACAGATACG.

This clone was seen ten or more times. From the germline J gene comes the end of the CDR3, since the read stops 3 residues before it. The rearrangement uses TRBV19 and TRBJ1-2; D possibly corresponds to TRBD1 (6 bases). This CDR3 has 14 residues. Germline V gene lookup returns CDR1 LNHDA and CDR2 SQIVND (reference sequence). V lost 7 bases, J lost 5 bases, and 17 bases lay in between. The CDR3 sequence: CASTLGGARYGYTF. The CDR3 bases that were read are TGTGCCAGTACCCTGGGGGGGGCGCGGTATGGC.

This clone is deemed medium-sized. Coverage ceases 3 residues before the CDR3 finishes, and the germline J gene fills in the end. The chain employs TRBV7-9 and TRBJ1-4, with D unresolved. The CDR3 sequence is 13 residues long. Between the trimmed V and J ends, which lost 10 bases and 2 bases, there was a span of 11 bases. From germline, CDR1 is SEHNR and CDR2 FQNEAQ (reference sequence). CDR3 bases read: TGTGCCACACATCTCGGGACTAATGAAAAA. Translated: CATHLGTNEK. The CDR3 as a whole reads CATHLGTNEKLFF.

This clone was counted at least ten times. Read sequence stops 3 residues before the CDR3 end, and the germline J gene provides the missing end. The chain has TRBV30 and TRBJ1-2; 9 nucleotides line up with TRBD1. Germline CDR1 reads GTSNPN; CDR2 reads SVGIG (reference sequence). Trimming at V came to 5 bases and at J to 0 bases, leaving 7 bases not matched to a gene. CDR3 length: 15 amino acids. The CDR3 is CAWGGQGIANYGYTF. Incomplete CDR3 DNA: TGTGCCTGGGGTGGACAGGGGATAGCTAACTATGGC.

The table lists this clone with many counts. Read data end 3 residues before the CDR3 end; the end is taken from the germline J gene. This chain uses TRBV6-1 with TRBJ2-6; no firm D call. V dropped 3 bases and J dropped 3 bases, with 9 bases sitting between them. The CDR3 has 15 residues. Per germline, CDR1 MNHNS and CDR2 SASEGT. CDR3 amino acids: CASSDGPRGANVLTF. The part of the CDR3 DNA that was read is TGTGCCAGCAGTGATGGCCCCCGTGGGGCCAACGTC.

Concerning this clone: The CDR3 is cut off 3 residues early in the read; its end comes from the germline J gene. This sequence joins TRBV20-1 and TRBJ2-1; TRBD1 matches 11 bases. The CDR3 contains 14 residues. In germline, CDR1 is DFQATT, CDR2 SNEGSKA (reference sequence). The ends lost 7 bases at V and 4 bases at J; junction bases unmatched: 6. The covered CDR3 bases are TGCAGTGTAGCGGGACAGGGGGAATACAATGAG. Translated, it gives CSVAGQGEYNE. The entire CDR3 protein reads CSVAGQGEYNEQFF.

Turning to this clone: The read terminates 3 residues ahead of where the CDR3 ends, so the germline J gene completes it. V is TRBV20-1 and J is TRBJ1-5; D might be TRBD1 (5 bases). The CDR3 loop spans 15 amino acids. With 0 bases removed from V and 4 bases from J, the gap between germline ends came to 13 bases. Germline V lookup: CDR1 DFQATT, CDR2 SNEGSKA (reference sequence). The CDR3 sequence is CSARDPRQGNQPQHF. The sequenced part of the CDR3 DNA is TGCAGTGCTAGAGATCCGCGGCAGGGTAATCAGCCC.

This clone came up many times. The missing CDR3 end, 3 residues past where the read stops, is filled in from the germline J gene. This chain links TRBV20-1 with TRBJ2-5, with D perhaps TRBD2 (5 bases). CDR3 length equals 15 residues. Deletions cut 2 bases from V and 0 bases from J, with 13 bases between. Germline V CDR1 and CDR2: DFQATT, SNEGSKA (reference sequence). The CDR3 DNA, read in part, is TGCAGTGCTAGAAGCCCGGGGATGAACCAAGAGACC. Translating gives CSARSPGMNQET. The CDR3, in full, reads CSARSPGMNQETQYF.

This clone was seen many times. The CDR3 extends 3 residues past the end of the read, so its final part is completed from the germline J gene. V is TRBV5-6 and J is TRBJ1-5, with D possibly TRBD1 on 5 matching bases. This CDR3 has 15 residues. Trimming cost V 0 bases and J 7 bases, with 14 bases left between them. Per the germline V gene, CDR1 is SGHDT and CDR2 is YYEEEE. The CDR3: CASSLGGVRVQPQHF. The CDR3 bases that were read are TGTGCCAGCAGCTTGGGGGGCGTAAGGGTACAGCCC. Drawing the rest from reference TRBV5-6 and TRBJ1-5, the complete variable domain is DAGVTQSPTHLIKTRGQQVTLRCSPKSGHDTVSWYQQALGQGPQFIFQYYEEEERQRGNFPDRFSGHQFPNYSSELNVNALLLGDSALYLCASSLGGVRVQPQHFGDGTRLSIL.

This clone was counted ten times or more. The read comes to an end 3 residues before the CDR3 does, leaving the germline J gene to fill in the end. The J gene is TRBJ2-3, the V gene TRBV4-1, with D uncertain. Germline V gives CDR1 MGHRA, CDR2 YSYEKL. This CDR3 is 12 amino acids long. Trimming took 2 bases from V and 6 from J, leaving 6 bases between them. CDR3 bases read: TGCGCCAGCAGCCAATTAGATGATACG. This gives the protein CASSQLDDT. The whole CDR3 reads CASSQLDDTQYF.

This clone was picked up many times. Read sequence stops 3 residues before the CDR3 end, and the germline J gene provides the missing end. The chain recombines TRBV12-3 or TRBV12-4 with TRBJ2-5; 13 nucleotides line up with TRBD2. The ends lost 5 bases at V and 2 bases at J; junction bases unmatched: 2. The CDR3 is 15 residues long. The CDR3 bases that were read are TGTGCCAGCAGTCGACTAGCGGGGGGTCAAGAGACC. Its protein product is CASSRLAGGQET. The CDR3 in full is CASSRLAGGQETQYF.

A remark on this clone: The read ends 3 residues shy of where the CDR3 ends; the end is completed using the germline J gene. The chain couples TRBV19 to TRBJ2-7; TRBD1 agrees at 8 bases. CDR1 and CDR2 from the germline V gene are LNHDA and SQIVND (reference sequence). The CDR3 length is 14 residues. With 7 bases clipped from V and 4 bases from J, the junction kept 9 bases outside the gene matches. The CDR3 here is CASTSTGDSYEQYF. The sequenced part of the CDR3 DNA is TGTGCCAGTACCTCGACAGGGGACTCGTACGAG.

This clone showed up many times. The read finishes 3 residues shy of the CDR3 end, and the germline J gene is used to complete it. This chain uses TRBV6-2 or TRBV6-3 with TRBJ1-2; TRBD1 agrees at 7 bases. CDR1 and CDR2 (germline): MNHEY, SVGEGT. Trimming cost V 4 bases and J 5 bases; bases outside gene matches: 1. This CDR3 is 12 amino acids long. CDR3 amino acids: CASSWDRYGYTF. The sequenced part of the CDR3 DNA is TGTGCCAGCAGTTGGGACAGATATGGC.

This clone occurred many times. The CDR3 region is CASSPPGHGPYGYTF. Incomplete CDR3 DNA: TGTGCCAGCTCACCACCGGGACACGGCCCTTATGGC. This chain links TRBV18 with TRBJ1-2, with a possible D match to TRBD1 (6 bases). The read is 3 residues too short to cover the CDR3 end, so that end is filled in from the germline J gene. CDR1 is KGHSH and CDR2 is LQKENI in the germline V gene. The CDR3 consists of 15 residues. The V and J ends lost 0 bases and 5 bases respectively, with 13 bases between them.

This clone was recorded many times. The read gets to within 3 residues of the CDR3 end, and the germline J gene fills in the rest. The chain is built from TRBV20-1 and TRBJ1-4; perhaps TRBD1 as D (6 bases). The CDR3 contains 14 residues. Trimming left V 0 bases short and J 8 bases short, with 13 bases between. Germline V lookup: CDR1 DFQATT, CDR2 SNEGSKA (reference sequence). CDR3 in amino acids: CSAREAGAREKLFF. CDR3 DNA (partial): TGCAGTGCTAGAGAGGCGGGGGCCCGGGAAAAA.

This clone was recorded many times. Sequencing ends 3 residues short of the CDR3 end; the germline J gene provides the rest. V and J are TRBV5-4 and TRBJ2-5; perhaps TRBD2 as D (6 bases). V dropped 0 bases and J dropped 4 bases, with 16 bases sitting between them. CDR3 size: 16 residues. Germline V CDR1 and CDR2: SGHNT, YYREEE (reference sequence). The covered CDR3 bases are TGTGCCAGCAGCTTGGTTGGGGGGTGGTCCCCAGAGACC. It is translated as CASSLVGGWSPET. The entire CDR3 is CASSLVGGWSPETQYF. The whole variable domain, filled in from reference TRBV5-4 and TRBJ2-5, reads ETGVTQSPTHLIKTRGQQVTLRCSSQSGHNTVSWYQQALGQGPQFIFQYYREEENGRGNFPPRFSGLQFPNYSSELNVNALELDDSALYLCASSLVGGWSPETQYFGPGTRLLVL.

This clone was counted many times. The read ends 3 residues before the CDR3 terminus; that terminus is restored from the germline J gene. This chain uses TRBV5-1 with TRBJ2-5; 9 bases map to TRBD1. Germline V gene sequence: CDR1 SGHRS, CDR2 YFSETQ. The CDR3 consists of 13 residues. V shed 6 bases and J 5 bases; nucleotides not matched to a gene: 5. CDR3 sequence reads: CASTGQGGETQYF. Incomplete CDR3 DNA: TGCGCCAGCACGGGACAGGGCGGTGAGACC.

This clone was seen at least ten times. One end of the junction is discordant with germline, which a read error may explain. Read sequence stops 3 residues before the CDR3 end, and the germline J gene provides the missing end. V usage is TRBV4-2 and J usage is TRBJ1-3; D is ambiguous. CDR1 is LGHNA, CDR2 YNFKEQ, per germline. The CDR3 sequence is 15 residues long. Partial CDR3 DNA: TGCGCCAGCAGCCAAGACCGCAGCTCTGGAAACACC. Its protein product is CASSQDRSSGNT. The entire CDR3 protein is CASSQDRSSGNTIYF.

This clone showed up many times. The CDR3 is cut off 3 residues early in the read; its end comes from the germline J gene. This chain connects TRBV6-4 to TRBJ2-3; 13 bases are shared with TRBD2. From germline, CDR1 is MRHNA and CDR2 SNTAGT. After removal of 6 bases from V and 4 bases from J, the junction contained 4 bases not matched to a gene. This CDR3 has 15 amino acids. The CDR3 here is CASSPTSGGADTQYF. CDR3 bases read: TGTGCCAGCAGCCCTACTAGCGGGGGGGCAGATACG.

The sample holds many counts of this clone. The read halts 3 residues ahead of the CDR3 end, with the missing end drawn from the germline J gene. The chain recombines TRBV13 with TRBJ2-2; D may be TRBD2 (6 bases). The CDR3 runs 14 residues. Germline loops: CDR1 PRHDT, CDR2 FYEKMQ (reference sequence). Trimming stripped 7 bases from V and 1 base from J, with 10 bases between. CDR3 sequence reads: CASTGTLNTGELFF. The sequenced part of the CDR3 DNA is TGTGCCAGCACCGGGACTTTGAACACCGGGGAG.

This clone was counted ten times or more. The missing CDR3 end, 3 residues past where the read stops, is filled in from the germline J gene. This sequence joins TRBV6-2 or TRBV6-3 and TRBJ2-3, with 8 nucleotides matching TRBD1. This CDR3 has 14 residues. Trimming removed 7 bases from V and 7 bases from J; junction bases left unmatched: 10. From germline, CDR1 is MNHEY and CDR2 SVGEGT. The DNA read from the CDR3 is TGTGCCAGCACCCAATCAGGGGGCGGGAATACG. This gives the protein CASTQSGGGNT. From start to end, the CDR3 is CASTQSGGGNTQYF.

Ten or more counts support this clone. The read falls 3 residues short of the CDR3 end, and the missing part is taken from the germline J gene. The V call is TRBV11-2, the J call TRBJ2-2, with D hard to call. Germline V CDR1 and CDR2: SGHAT, FQNNGV. The ends were cut back, 0 bases at V and 3 bases at J, with 5 bases in the middle. The CDR3 consists of 14 residues. The sequenced CDR3 bases are TGTGCCAGCAGCTTAGACAGAGACACCGGGGAG. Translation gives CASSLDRDTGE. The CDR3, in full, reads CASSLDRDTGELFF.

At least ten counts were recorded for this clone. The CDR3 end is not reached by the read, which stops 3 residues before it; the germline J gene fills it in. The chain recombines TRBV5-6 with TRBJ2-2; 8 bases match TRBD1. Trimming took 4 bases from V and 4 from J; bases not matched to a gene: 6. The length of the CDR3 is 15 residues. Germline CDR1 SGHDT, CDR2 YYEEEE. Incomplete CDR3 DNA: TGTGCCAGCAGCCTGACAGGGGTCGGCACCGGGGAG. Translated, it gives CASSLTGVGTGE. The entire CDR3 reads CASSLTGVGTGELFF.

This clone has a count of ten or more. Read sequence stops 3 residues before the CDR3 end, and the germline J gene provides the missing end. The chain is built from TRBV5-1 and TRBJ2-2; the match to TRBD2 covers 8 bases. V lost 6 bases and J lost 0; bases outside the gene matches: 7. Germline V gene data show CDR1 as SGHRS and CDR2 as YFSETQ. This CDR3 comprises 16 residues. Incomplete CDR3 DNA: TGCGCCAGCACCCTACAAGCGGGGGCGAACACCGGGGAG. Protein: CASTLQAGANTGE. The whole CDR3 region reads CASTLQAGANTGELFF. Full variable domain (rest looked up from reference TRBV5-1 and TRBJ2-2): KAGVTQTPRYLIKTRGQQVTLSCSPISGHRSVSWYQQTPGQGLQFLFEYFSETQRNKGNFPGRFSGRQFSNSRSEMNVSTLELGDSALYLCASTLQAGANTGELFFGEGSRLTVL.